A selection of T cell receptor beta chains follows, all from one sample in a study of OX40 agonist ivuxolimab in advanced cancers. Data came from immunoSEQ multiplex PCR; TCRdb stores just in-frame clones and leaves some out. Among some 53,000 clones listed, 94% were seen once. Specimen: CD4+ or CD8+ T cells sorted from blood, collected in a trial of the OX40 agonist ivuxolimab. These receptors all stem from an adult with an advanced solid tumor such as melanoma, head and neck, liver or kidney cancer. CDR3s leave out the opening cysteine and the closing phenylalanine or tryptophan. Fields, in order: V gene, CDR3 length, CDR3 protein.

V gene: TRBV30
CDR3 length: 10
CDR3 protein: AWGYLQGTQY

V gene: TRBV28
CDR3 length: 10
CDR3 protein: ASSFDKDEQY

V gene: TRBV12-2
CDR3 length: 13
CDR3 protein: ASRSPYQTNDGEY

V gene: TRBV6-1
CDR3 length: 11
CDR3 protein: ASSELGNTEAF

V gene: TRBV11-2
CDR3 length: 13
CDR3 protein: ASSLYSGSINEQF

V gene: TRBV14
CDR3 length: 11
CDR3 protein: ASSQVFPNEQF

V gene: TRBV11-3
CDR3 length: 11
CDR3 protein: ASSVQGAYEQY

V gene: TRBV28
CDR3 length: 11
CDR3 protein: ASTDRISYEQY

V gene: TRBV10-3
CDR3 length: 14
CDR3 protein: AISDSLAGSYNEQF

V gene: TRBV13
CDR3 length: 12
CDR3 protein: ASSTPLGGETQY

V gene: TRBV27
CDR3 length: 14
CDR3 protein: ASSSTPGLAYNEQF

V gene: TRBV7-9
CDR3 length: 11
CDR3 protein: ASITTTLAEQF

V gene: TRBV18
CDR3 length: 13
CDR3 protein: ASSPGTAVHQPQH

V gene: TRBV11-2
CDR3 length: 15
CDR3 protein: ASSGLVTGPGTGELF

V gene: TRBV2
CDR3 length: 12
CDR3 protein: ASRIQRVPLEQY

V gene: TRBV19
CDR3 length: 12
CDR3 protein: ASMASGITDTQY

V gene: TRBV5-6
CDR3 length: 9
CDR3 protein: ASSSDYGYT

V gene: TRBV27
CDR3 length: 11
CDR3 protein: ASKRINTGELF